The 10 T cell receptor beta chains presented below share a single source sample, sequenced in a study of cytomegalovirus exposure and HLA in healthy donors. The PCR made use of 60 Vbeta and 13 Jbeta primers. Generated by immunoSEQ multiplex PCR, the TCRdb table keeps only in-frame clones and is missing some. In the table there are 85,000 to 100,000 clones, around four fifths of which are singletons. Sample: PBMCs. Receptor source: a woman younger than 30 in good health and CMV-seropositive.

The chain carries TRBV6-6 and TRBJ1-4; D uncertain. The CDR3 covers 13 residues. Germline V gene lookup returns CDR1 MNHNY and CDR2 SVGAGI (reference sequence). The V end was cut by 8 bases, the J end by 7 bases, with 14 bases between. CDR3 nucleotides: TGTGCCAGCCACGTCTCTGGAGGTGAAAAACTGTTTTTT. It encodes CASHVSGGEKLFF.

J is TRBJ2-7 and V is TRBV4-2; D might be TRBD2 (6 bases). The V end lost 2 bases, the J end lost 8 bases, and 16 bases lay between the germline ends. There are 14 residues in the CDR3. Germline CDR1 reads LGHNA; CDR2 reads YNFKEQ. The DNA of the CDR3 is TGTGCCAGCAGCCAAATTTGGAGGGGCATGAAGCAGTACTTC. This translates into CASSQIWRGMKQYF.

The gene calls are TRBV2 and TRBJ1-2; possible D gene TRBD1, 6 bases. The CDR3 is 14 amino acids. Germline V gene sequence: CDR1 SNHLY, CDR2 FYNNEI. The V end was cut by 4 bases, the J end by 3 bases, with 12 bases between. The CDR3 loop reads CASSVGGGDYGYTF. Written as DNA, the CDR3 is TGTGCCAGCAGTGTTGGTGGGGGCGACTATGGCTACACCTTC.

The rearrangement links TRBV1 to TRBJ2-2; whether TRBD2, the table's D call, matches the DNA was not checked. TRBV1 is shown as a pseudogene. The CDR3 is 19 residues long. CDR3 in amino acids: CTSSHRPPGTSGNTGELFF. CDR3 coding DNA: TGCACCAGCAGCCATCGACCTCCTGGGACTAGCGGGAACACCGGGGAGCTGTTTTTT.

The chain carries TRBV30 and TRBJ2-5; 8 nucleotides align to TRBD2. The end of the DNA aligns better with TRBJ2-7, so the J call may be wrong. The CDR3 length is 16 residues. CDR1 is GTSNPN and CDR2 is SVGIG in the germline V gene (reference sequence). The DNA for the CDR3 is TGTGCCTGGAGTGGGAGGTTCTTAGCGGGATCCTACGAGCAGTACTTC. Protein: CAWSGRFLAGSYEQYF.

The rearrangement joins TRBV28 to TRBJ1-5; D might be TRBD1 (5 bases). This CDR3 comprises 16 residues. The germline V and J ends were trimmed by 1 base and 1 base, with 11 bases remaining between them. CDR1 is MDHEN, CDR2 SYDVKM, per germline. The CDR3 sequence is CASSLLTVLSNQPQHF. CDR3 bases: TGTGCCAGCAGTTTATTGACAGTTTTGAGCAATCAGCCCCAGCATTTT.

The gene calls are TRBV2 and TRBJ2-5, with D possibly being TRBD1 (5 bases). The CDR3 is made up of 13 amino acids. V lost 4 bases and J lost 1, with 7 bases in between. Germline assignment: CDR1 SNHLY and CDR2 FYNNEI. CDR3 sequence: CASSGQIQETQYF. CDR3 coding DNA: TGTGCCAGCAGTGGACAGATCCAAGAGACCCAGTACTTC.

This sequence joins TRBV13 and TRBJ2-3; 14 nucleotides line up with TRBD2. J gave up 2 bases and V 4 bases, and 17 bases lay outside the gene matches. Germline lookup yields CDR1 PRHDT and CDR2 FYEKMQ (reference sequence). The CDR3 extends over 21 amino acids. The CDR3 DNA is TGTGCCAGCAGCTACGGACTAGCGGGGGGCCCCCCACATTACGCCACAGATACGCAGTATTTT. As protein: CASSYGLAGGPPHYATDTQYF.

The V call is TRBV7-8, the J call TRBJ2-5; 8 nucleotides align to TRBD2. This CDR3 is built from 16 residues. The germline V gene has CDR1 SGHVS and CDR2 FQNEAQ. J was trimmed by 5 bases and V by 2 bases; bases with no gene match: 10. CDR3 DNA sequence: TGTGCCAGCAGCTTATACGGGGGGGGTGACGGGGAGACCCAGTACTTC. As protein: CASSLYGGGDGETQYF.

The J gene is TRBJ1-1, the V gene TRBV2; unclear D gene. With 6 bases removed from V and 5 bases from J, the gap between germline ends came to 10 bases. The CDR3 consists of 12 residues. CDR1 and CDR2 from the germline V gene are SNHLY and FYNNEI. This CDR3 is CASRQLATEAFF. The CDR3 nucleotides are TGTGCCAGCAGACAGCTTGCGACTGAAGCTTTCTTT.